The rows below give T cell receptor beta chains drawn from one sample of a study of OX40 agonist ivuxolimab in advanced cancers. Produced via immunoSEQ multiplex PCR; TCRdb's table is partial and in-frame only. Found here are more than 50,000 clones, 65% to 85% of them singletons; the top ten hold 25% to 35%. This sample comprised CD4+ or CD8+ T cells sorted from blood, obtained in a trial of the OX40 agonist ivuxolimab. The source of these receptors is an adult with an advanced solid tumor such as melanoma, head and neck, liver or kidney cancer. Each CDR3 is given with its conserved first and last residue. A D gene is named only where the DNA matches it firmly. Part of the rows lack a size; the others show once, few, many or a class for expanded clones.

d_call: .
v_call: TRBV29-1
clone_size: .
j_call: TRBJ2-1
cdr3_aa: CSVESVRDEQFF
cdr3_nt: TGCAGCGTTGAAAGTGTCAGGGATGAGCAGTTCTTC

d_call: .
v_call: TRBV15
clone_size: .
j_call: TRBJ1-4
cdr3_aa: CATSRGAREKLFF
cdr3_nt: TGTGCCACCAGCAGAGGGGCGAGGGAAAAACTGTTTTTT

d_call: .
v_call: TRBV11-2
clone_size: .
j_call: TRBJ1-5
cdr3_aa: CASSRDTYSNQPQHF
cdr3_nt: TGTGCCAGCAGCCGGGACACCTATAGCAATCAGCCCCAGCATTTT

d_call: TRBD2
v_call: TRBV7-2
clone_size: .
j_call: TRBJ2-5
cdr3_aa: CASSFQRGGQETQYF
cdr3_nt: TGTGCCAGCAGCTTTCAGCGGGGGGGCCAAGAGACCCAGTACTTC

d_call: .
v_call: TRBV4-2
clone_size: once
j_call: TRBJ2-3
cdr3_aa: CASSQEGPITDTQYF
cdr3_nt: TGTGCCAGCAGCCAAGAAGGCCCTATAACAGATACGCAGTATTTT

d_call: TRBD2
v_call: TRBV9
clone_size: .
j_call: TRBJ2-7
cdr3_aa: CASSVRSGGPPYEQYF
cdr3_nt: TGTGCCAGCAGCGTACGTAGCGGGGGGCCTCCCTACGAGCAGTACTTC

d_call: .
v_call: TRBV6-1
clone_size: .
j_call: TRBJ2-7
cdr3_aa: CASSEASKGGEQYF
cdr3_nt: TGTGCCAGCAGTGAAGCCTCGAAAGGAGGCGAGCAGTACTTC

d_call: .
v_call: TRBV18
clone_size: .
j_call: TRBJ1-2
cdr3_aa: CASSQTGGGYTF
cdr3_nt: TGTGCCAGCTCACAAACAGGAGGGGGCTACACCTTC

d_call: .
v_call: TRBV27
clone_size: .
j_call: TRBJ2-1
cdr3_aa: CASSLGHRPYNEQFF
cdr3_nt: TGTGCCAGCAGTTTAGGGCACCGACCTTACAATGAGCAGTTCTTC

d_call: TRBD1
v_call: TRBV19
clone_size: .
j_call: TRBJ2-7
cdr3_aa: CASSPRGQGYEQYF
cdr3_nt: TGTGCCAGTAGTCCTCGAGGACAGGGCTACGAGCAGTACTTC

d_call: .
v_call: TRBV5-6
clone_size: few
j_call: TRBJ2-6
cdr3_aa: CASSRRSDGYSGANVLTF
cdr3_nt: TGTGCCAGCAGCAGACGCTCGGACGGATACTCTGGGGCCAACGTCCTGACTTTC

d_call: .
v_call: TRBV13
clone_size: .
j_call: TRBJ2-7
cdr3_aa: CASSDRTDSSYEQYF
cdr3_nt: TGTGCCAGCAGCGACCGGACGGACAGCTCCTACGAGCAGTACTTC

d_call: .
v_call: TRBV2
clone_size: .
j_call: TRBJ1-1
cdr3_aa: CASGGAGVNTEAFF
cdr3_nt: TGTGCCAGCGGCGGGGCAGGCGTTAACACTGAAGCTTTCTTT